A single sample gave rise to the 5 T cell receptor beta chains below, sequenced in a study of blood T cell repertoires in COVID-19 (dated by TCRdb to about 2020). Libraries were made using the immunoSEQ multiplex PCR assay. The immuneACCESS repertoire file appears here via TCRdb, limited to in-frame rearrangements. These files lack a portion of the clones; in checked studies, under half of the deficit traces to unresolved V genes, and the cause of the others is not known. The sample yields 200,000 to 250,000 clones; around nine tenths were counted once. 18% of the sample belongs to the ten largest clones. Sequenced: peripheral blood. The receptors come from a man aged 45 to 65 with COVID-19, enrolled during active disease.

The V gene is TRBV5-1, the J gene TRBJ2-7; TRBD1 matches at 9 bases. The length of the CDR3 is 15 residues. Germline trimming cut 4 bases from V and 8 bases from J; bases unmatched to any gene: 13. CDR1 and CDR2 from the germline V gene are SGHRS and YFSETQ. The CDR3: CASSPVGTGFRKQYF. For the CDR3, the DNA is TGCGCCAGCAGCCCGGTTGGGACAGGGTTCAGGAAGCAGTACTTC.

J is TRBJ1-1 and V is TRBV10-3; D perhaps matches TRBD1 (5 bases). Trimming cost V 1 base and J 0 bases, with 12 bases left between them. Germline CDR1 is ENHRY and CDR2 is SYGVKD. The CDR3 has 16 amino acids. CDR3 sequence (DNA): TGTGCCATCAGTGAGTTGGAGGGGTCCTTGAACACTGAAGCTTTCTTT. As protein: CAISELEGSLNTEAFF.

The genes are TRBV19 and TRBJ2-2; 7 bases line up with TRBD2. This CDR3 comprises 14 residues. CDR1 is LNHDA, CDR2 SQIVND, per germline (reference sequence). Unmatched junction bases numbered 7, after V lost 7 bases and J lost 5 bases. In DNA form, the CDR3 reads TGTGCCAGTACGGCGCGGGAGTTAACCGGGGAGCTGTTTTTT. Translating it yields CASTARELTGELFF.

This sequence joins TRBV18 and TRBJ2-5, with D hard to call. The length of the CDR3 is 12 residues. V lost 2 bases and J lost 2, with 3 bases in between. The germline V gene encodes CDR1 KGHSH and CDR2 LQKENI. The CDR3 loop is CASSPSQETQYF. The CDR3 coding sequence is TGTGCCAGCTCACCATCACAAGAGACCCAGTACTTC.

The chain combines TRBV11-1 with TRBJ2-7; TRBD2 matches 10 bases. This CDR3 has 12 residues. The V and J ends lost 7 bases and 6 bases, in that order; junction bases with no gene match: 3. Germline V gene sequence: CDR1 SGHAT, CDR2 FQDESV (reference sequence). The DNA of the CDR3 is TGTGCCAGCAAGCGGGAGGGCCTCGAGCAGTACTTC. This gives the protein CASKREGLEQYF.